This TCR beta chain is from a study of T cell responses to AZD1222 COVID-19 vaccine (dated by TCRdb to the early 2020s). Background on the whole study: AZD1222 recipients whose second dose came at about 4 weeks and those whose second dose came at about 12 weeks were combined into one group, since spike-specific TCR depth and breadth did not differ between the two schedules. A total of 230 to 250 trial participants underwent TCR sequencing, of whom about 210 received two doses of AZD1222 and about 26 received two doses of the MenACWY control vaccine. Trial participants were enrolled into age subgroups of 18-55, 56-69 and 70-plus years, which contained about 150, 27 and 61 TCR-sequenced participants, respectively.

About this clone itself: This receptor's antigen is unknown. Base qualities are missing; no much larger clone stands one base away.

The CDR3 sequence holds 15 residues, the cysteine and phenylalanine included. Only the CDR3 region is kept as DNA, spanning 45 bases read in frame from base 1. The germline ends are 14 bases apart after V is trimmed by 5 bases and J by 2 bases. The germline V gene encodes CDR1 SGHRS and CDR2 YFSETQ. The full study reports these points: A significant rise in spike-specific TCR breadth and depth was observed after two AZD1222 doses relative to day 0 and relative to MenACWY recipients. No day 14 peak-response samples were available, so repertoires were characterized only after the peak T cell response. Reportedly, close to half of the unique spike-specific TCRs recognized epitopes lying outside the regions that are mutated in the B.1.351 and B.1.1.7 variants. Participants were mostly white British and included more females than males, and it was suggested by the authors that clonal diversity may have been underestimated. In the small 56-69-year group, the increase in depth fell short of significance, most likely because of low power. CD4 TCRs associated with the vaccine covered the entire spike protein, and the dominant responses were in regions 160-218 and 743-854. Conclusions about previously exposed vaccinees are limited, since just a handful of AZD1222 recipients were seropositive for SARS-CoV-2 at baseline.

The CDR3 regions of human TCRbeta chains were analyzed by immunosequencing. The paper's processing steps were these. Repertoire TCRs were matched against a reference library of SARS-CoV-2-specific TCRs generated with the MIRA antigen-specificity platform. Breadth was defined as the fraction of unique TCRs that were SARS-CoV-2-associated. Depth was defined as the fraction of total T cells that were SARS-CoV-2-associated. Using the MIRA data, each spike-specific TCR was assigned both to the spike region to which the TCR was reactive and to a CD4 or CD8 class. Log10-transformed breadth and depth values were compared by one-way ANOVA with Sidak's multiple comparisons tests. What TCRdb holds here is the immuneACCESS table cut down to in-frame rearrangements. Part of the clones is not present; checked against another copy, under half of the missing clones reflect an unresolved V gene, and the others are unexplained. V, J and clone size are taken as reported in that table, and D and trimming were inferred from the DNA itself. The sample table contains 130,000 to 150,000 clones; only one count was recorded for 90% of them. The top ten clonotypes cover around 3.5% of the sample.

This specimen's time point label, per the study, means: baseline before first vaccination. Samples from vaccinated people were obtained from the UK trials COV001 and COV002, which included a single-blind randomized controlled phase 2/3 trial of AZD1222 (ChAdOx1 nCoV-19) in healthy adults. Trial participant PBMC samples were collected at day 0 and day 28 after the second dose for TCRbeta chain sequencing. This sample comprised peripheral blood, obtained on day 0 of AZD1222 vaccination. The chain joins TRBV5-1 to TRBJ2-1, with TRBD2 perhaps the D gene, on 7 matching bases. This receptor was identified in an adult in good health. CDR3 reads: CASRDTGRAYNEQFF. The DNA reads TGCGCCAGCAGGGACACAGGGAGGGCCTACAATGAGCAGTTCTTC.